The 19 T cell receptor beta chains reported below all come from one sample, sequenced in a study of blood T cell repertoires in COVID-19. The table came from immunoSEQ multiplex PCR; TCRdb's copy has only in-frame clones and leaves some out. The table has more than 150,000 clones, about nine tenths seen once. The sequencing sample was made of peripheral blood. The receptors derive from a woman in her seventies with acute or convalescent COVID-19.

The chain uses TRBV25-1 and TRBJ1-4; no firm D call. CDR3 length equals 14 residues. Per the germline V gene, CDR1 is MGHDK and CDR2 is SYGVNS. Trimming took off 5 bases at V and 5 bases at J, with 12 bases between the two ends. CDR3 nucleotides: TGTGCCAGCAGTCAGGCCAGACTAAATGAAAAACTGTTTTTT. Its translation: CASSQARLNEKLFF.

CDR3 sequence: CAISEQYNSPLHF. CDR3 DNA: TGTGCCATCAGTGAACAGTATAATTCACCCCTCCACTTT. The chain joins TRBV10-3 to TRBJ1-6; D is unclear. V dropped 3 bases and J dropped 4 bases, with 4 bases sitting between them. CDR3 length: 13 residues. In germline, CDR1 is ENHRY, CDR2 SYGVKD.

The chain couples TRBV3-1 (or the pseudogene TRBV3-2) to TRBJ1-2; D remains ambiguous. The V end was cut by 2 bases, the J end by 1 base, with 14 bases between. Per germline, CDR1 LGHDT and CDR2 YNNKEL (reference sequence). The CDR3 consists of 16 residues. The chain's CDR3 is CASSQTSGINNYGYTF. The CDR3 DNA sequence: TGTGCCAGCAGCCAAACTTCGGGGATCAATAACTATGGCTACACCTTC.

The chain has TRBV24-1 and TRBJ2-1; 9 bases are a match to TRBD2. This CDR3 has 16 amino acids. J lost 3 bases, V lost 3 bases, and 5 bases had no gene match. Per the germline V gene, CDR1 is KGHDR and CDR2 is SFDVKD. CDR3 DNA: TGTGCCACCAGTGATCCCAGCGGGGGGCTCTACAATGAGCAGTTCTTC. It codes for CATSDPSGGLYNEQFF.

This chain uses TRBV5-1 with TRBJ2-2; TRBD2 aligns across 9 bases. This CDR3 contains 16 residues. CDR1 is SGHRS and CDR2 is YFSETQ in the germline V gene. V lost 0 bases and J lost 4; bases outside the gene matches: 4. The CDR3 DNA sequence: TGCGCCAGCAGCTTGGATAGCGGGGGAACCACCGGGGAGCTGTTTTTT. Translating it yields CASSLDSGGTTGELFF.

V gene TRBV4-1 combines with J gene TRBJ2-2; 10 positions agree with TRBD1. V gave up 5 bases and J gave up 2 bases; unmatched junction bases: 11. CDR1 is MGHRA, CDR2 YSYEKL, per germline. CDR3 length equals 18 residues. The CDR3 sequence: CASSYKGTGVVNTGELFF. CDR3 bases: TGCGCCAGCAGCTATAAAGGGACAGGGGTAGTCAACACCGGGGAGCTGTTTTTT.

The DNA for the CDR3 is TGTGCCAGTAGTATATTTTTGGCAGGGGGCTACCAAGCTTTCTTT. This encodes CASSIFLAGGYQAFF. The genes are TRBV19 and TRBJ1-1; 8 bases line up with TRBD1. Germline CDR1 and CDR2: LNHDA and SQIVND (reference sequence). CDR3 length: 15 amino acids. The J segment lost 9 bases and the V segment lost 2 bases, leaving 11 bases of the junction unmatched.

The chain is built from TRBV2 and TRBJ2-5; D is unresolved. The CDR3 is 11 residues long. Trimming left V 7 bases short and J 5 bases short, with 8 bases between. CDR1 and CDR2 from the germline V gene are SNHLY and FYNNEI. The CDR3 DNA follows: TGTGCCAGCACCATTTTGGAGACCCAGTACTTC. Encoded protein: CASTILETQYF.

This clone showed up just once. The rearrangement uses TRBV15 and TRBJ1-2; TRBD1 is a possible D gene (5 bases). The V and J ends lost 8 bases and 5 bases respectively, with 18 bases between them. This CDR3 spans 14 amino acids. Looked up from germline, CDR1 is LNHNV and CDR2 is YYDKDF (reference sequence). This CDR3 reads CATAKVPGHYGYTF. CDR3 bases: TGTGCCACCGCAAAAGTTCCAGGGCATTATGGCTACACCTTC.

This clone was detected once. The V gene is TRBV6-2 or TRBV6-3, the J gene TRBJ1-1; 7 bases fit TRBD1. CDR1 is MNHEY, CDR2 SVGEGT, per germline. The J segment lost 4 bases and the V segment lost 5 bases, leaving 10 bases of the junction unmatched. The CDR3 totals 15 residues. CDR3 region: CASSRQGVLPTEAFF. The CDR3 DNA follows: TGTGCCAGCAGTCGCCAGGGGGTTCTCCCCACTGAAGCTTTCTTT.

The chain uses TRBV24-1 and TRBJ2-5, with a possible D match to TRBD2 (6 bases). The germline V gene has CDR1 KGHDR and CDR2 SFDVKD. V shed 9 bases and J shed 7 bases, with 20 bases lying between them. The CDR3 is 14 residues long. This CDR3 is CATSGDSDGRTQYF. DNA of the CDR3: TGTGCCACCTCTGGGGACTCGGATGGTCGGACCCAGTACTTC.

The chain combines TRBV29-1 with TRBJ1-4, with TRBD1 matching over 9 bases. There are 16 residues in the CDR3. Germline CDR1 and CDR2: SQVTM and ANQGSEA. The J segment lost 5 bases and the V segment lost 6 bases, leaving 13 bases of the junction unmatched. CDR3 amino acids: CSVKARTGGVNEKLFF. The CDR3 coding sequence is TGCAGCGTGAAGGCCCGAACAGGGGGCGTGAATGAAAAACTGTTTTTT.

The chain has TRBV12-3 or TRBV12-4 and TRBJ1-6, with D unresolved. The CDR3 totals 13 residues. V gave up 1 base and J gave up 9 bases, with 7 bases separating them. The CDR3 DNA reads as TGTGCCAGCAGTTTAGTCGAGGGTTCACCCCTCCACTTT. Its protein is CASSLVEGSPLHF.

The CDR3 reads CASSQGTSGSSAKNIQYF. In DNA, the CDR3 is TGTGCCAGCAGCCAAGGGACTAGCGGGTCCTCGGCCAAAAACATTCAGTACTTC. The chain combines TRBV4-2 with TRBJ2-4; 11 positions match TRBD2. V dropped 1 base and J dropped 1; count of bases not matched to a gene: 6. The CDR3 sequence is 18 residues long. Germline CDR1 reads LGHNA; CDR2 reads YNFKEQ.

The rearrangement links TRBV7-6 to TRBJ2-5, with D possibly being TRBD2 (6 bases). Germline-derived CDR1 and CDR2 are SGHVS and FNYEAQ. With 1 base removed from V and 4 bases from J, the gap between germline ends came to 10 bases. CDR3 length: 14 residues. CDR3 DNA: TGTGCCAGCAGCTTAGGGGGGGTCGGAGAGACCCAGTACTTC. Its protein product is CASSLGGVGETQYF. Combining the CDR3 with reference TRBV7-6 and TRBJ2-5 gives the whole variable domain GAGVSQSPRYKVTKRGQDVALRCDPISGHVSLYWYRQALGQGPEFLTYFNYEAQQDKSGLPNDRFSAERPEGSISTLTIQRTEQRDSAMYRCASSLGGVGETQYFGPGTRLLVL.

This clone was seen only once. The chain uses TRBV5-1 and TRBJ1-1; no firm D call. The CDR3 sequence is 13 residues long. V was pared by 3 bases and J by 1 base, with 7 bases between. Germline assignment: CDR1 SGHRS and CDR2 YFSETQ. The CDR3 region is CASSSRGNTEAFF. The CDR3 DNA reads TGCGCCAGCAGCTCCCGGGGGAACACTGAAGCTTTCTTT.

The rearrangement joins TRBV11-1 to TRBJ1-1; D may be TRBD1 (5 bases). V shed 2 bases and J shed 4 bases, with 14 bases lying between them. This CDR3 comprises 15 residues. Germline CDR1 reads SGHAT; CDR2 reads FQDESV (reference sequence). The CDR3 DNA is TGTGCCAGCAGCTTATGGTCGCAGGGAGGCACTGAAGCTTTCTTT. This sequence encodes CASSLWSQGGTEAFF.

V gene TRBV12-3 or TRBV12-4 combines with J gene TRBJ2-5; tentative D call: TRBD2 (5 bases). This CDR3 region has 13 residues. V gave up 6 bases and J gave up 4 bases, with 12 bases separating them. The chain's CDR3 is CASRYGVGETQYF. Written as DNA, the CDR3 is TGTGCCAGCAGATACGGGGTAGGAGAGACCCAGTACTTC.

CDR3 bases: TGTGCCAGCAGCCCAGGGTCTACCGGGACAATGCACTTCTTC. The encoded protein is CASSPGSTGTMHFF. The V gene is TRBV3-1 (or the pseudogene TRBV3-2), the J gene TRBJ2-1; D may be TRBD1 (6 bases). Between the trimmed V and J ends, which lost 4 bases and 16 bases, there was a span of 23 bases. The CDR3 has 14 amino acids. Germline V CDR1 and CDR2: LGHDT, YNNKEL (reference sequence).